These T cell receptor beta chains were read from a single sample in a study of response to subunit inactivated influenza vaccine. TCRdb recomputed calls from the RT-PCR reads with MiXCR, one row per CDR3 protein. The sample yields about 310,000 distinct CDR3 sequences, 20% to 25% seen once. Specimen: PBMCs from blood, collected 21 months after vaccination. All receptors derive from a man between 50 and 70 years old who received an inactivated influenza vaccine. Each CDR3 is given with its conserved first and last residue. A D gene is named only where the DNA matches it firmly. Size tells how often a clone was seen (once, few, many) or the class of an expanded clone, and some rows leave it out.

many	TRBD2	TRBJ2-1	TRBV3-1	TGTGCCAGCAGCCAAATTGGTCTAGCGGGCAATGAGCAGTTCTTC	CASSQIGLAGNEQFF
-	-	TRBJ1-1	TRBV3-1	TGTGCCAGCAGCCACTCCCATCGGGACACTGAAGCTTTCTTT	CASSHSHRDTEAFF
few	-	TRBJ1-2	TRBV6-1	TGTGCCAGCAGTGAAGCGCGGGGCAATGGCTACACCTTC	CASSEARGNGYTF
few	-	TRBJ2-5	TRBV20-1	TGCAGTGCAAATCCTTCGACAGCGCCCCAAGAGACCCAGTACTTC	CSANPSTAPQETQYF
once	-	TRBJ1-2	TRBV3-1	TGTGCCAGCAGCCAAGGTAGTTCAGAGCTTAACTATGGCTACACCTTC	CASSQGSSELNYGYTF
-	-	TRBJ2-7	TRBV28	TGTGCCATCTCGCCGTCCGGTACCTACGAGCAGTACTTC	CAISPSGTYEQYF
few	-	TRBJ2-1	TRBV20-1	TGCAGTGCTAGGATAAATGAGCAGTTCTTC	CSARINEQFF
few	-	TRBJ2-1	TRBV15	TGTGCCACCAGTGGGGTTCTACTTAGCTCCTACAATGAGCAGTTATTC	CATSGVLLSSYNEQLF
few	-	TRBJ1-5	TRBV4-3	TGCGCCAGCAGCCAAGAGGCAGGGAATAGCAATCAGCCCCAGCATTTT	CASSQEAGNSNQPQHF
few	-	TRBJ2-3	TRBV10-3	TGTGCCATCAGTGACCCCAGCGGTCCAGATACGCAGTATTTT	CAISDPSGPDTQYF
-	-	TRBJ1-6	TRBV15	TGTGCCACCAGCAGAGATATTTCAGGGGAATCACCCCTCCACTTT	CATSRDISGESPLHF
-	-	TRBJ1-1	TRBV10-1	TGCGCCAGCAGTGTTAGAAGGGGCCTTAGGAACACTGAAGCTTTCTTT	CASSVRRGLRNTEAFF
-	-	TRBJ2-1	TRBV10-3	TGTGCCATCAGTGGGTCGCCTTTACTAGTATACAATGAGCAGTTCTTC	CAISGSPLLVYNEQFF
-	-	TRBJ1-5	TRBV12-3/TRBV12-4	TGTGCCAGCAGTACCGGGGGGGCAGGCAATCAGCCCCAGCATTTT	CASSTGGAGNQPQHF
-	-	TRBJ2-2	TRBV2	TGTGCCAGCAGTGCCCTTACTACCGGGGAGCTGTTTTTT	CASSALTTGELFF
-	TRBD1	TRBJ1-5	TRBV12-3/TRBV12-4	TGTGCCAGCAGTTACAGGGGGCCCGGCAATCAGCCCCAGCATTTT	CASSYRGPGNQPQHF
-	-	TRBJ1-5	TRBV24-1	TGTGCCACCCGGTCCGGGCGCAATCAGCCCCAGCATTTT	CATRSGRNQPQHF